The TCR beta chain under discussion was sequenced for a study of shared clonotypes between healthy human individuals. Study at large: Three plates each covered CD4 naive and memory; CD8 naive two, CD8 memory one. General study results and limits: Only blood underwent sampling, and tissue repertoires likely differ.

Cells designated naive CD8 were CD45RO-negative and were positively selected for CCR7, with terminally differentiated effector memory CD45RA+ cells excluded. All donors qualified as healthy HIV-negative adults and had experienced no recent acute infections or vaccinations. Some 30,000 T cell genomes, or roughly 200 ng DNA, went into the sorted-subset replicate PCRs. Clones were sequenced by immunoSEQ multiplex PCR, and TCRdb holds only the in-frame ones, with some missing. The sample lists approximately 2,200,000 clones, 93% occurring once. To note about this clone: Its matching antigen is unknown.

The sequence was collected from a man aged 18 to 30 in good health. Some clones in this sample may be carry-over from other donors' samples. The source material was naive CD8+ T cells from PBMCs.

CDR3 residues: CAISESRTLPGAPQHF. In DNA form, the CDR3 reads TGTGCCATCAGTGAGTCCCGGACACTCCCCGGAGCGCCCCAGCATTTT. This chain links TRBV10-3 with TRBJ1-5; D is possibly TRBD1 (5 bases). Trimming stripped 0 bases from V and 9 bases from J, with 18 bases between. The germline V gene has CDR1 ENHRY and CDR2 SYGVKD. This CDR3 comprises 16 residues.